This is a list of T cell receptor beta chains from one sample in a study of patients and donors after allogeneic stem cell transplantation. One entry per CDR3 protein results from TCRdb running MiXCR on the RT-PCR reads. The sample consists of 150,000 to 250,000 distinct CDR3 sequences, 40% to 45% of them appearing once. The sequencing sample was made of blood, either unsorted or a sorted T cell fraction (not recorded which). The receptors were sampled from a human donor who was either an allogeneic HSCT recipient or a stem cell or donor lymphocyte infusion donor (not recorded which). It is not recorded whose cells these are; they may come from a transplant donor. The CDR3 runs from the conserved cysteine through the conserved F or W. D genes are given only for firm matches. Clone size is not always given. Where it is, it says once, few, many or a class for expanded clones.

>-|TRBV12-3/TRBV12-4|many|TRBJ2-3
CASSLRRTDTQYF
TGTGCCAGCAGTCTTAGGCGCACAGATACGCAGTATTTT
>TRBD1|TRBV6-5|-|TRBJ2-7
CASTAGQGPYEQYF
TGTGCCAGCACCGCCGGACAGGGCCCCTACGAGCAGTACTTC
>-|TRBV4-3|-|TRBJ1-2
CASSQGQRNYGYTF
TGCGCCAGCAGCCAAGGACAGCGTAACTATGGCTACACCTTC
>-|TRBV9|-|TRBJ1-2
CASSPHLEMPGYTF
TGTGCCAGCAGCCCCCACCTTGAGATGCCAGGCTACACCTTC
>TRBD1|TRBV19|once|TRBJ2-7
CASGTGNYEQYF
TGTGCCAGCGGGACAGGGAACTACGAGCAGTACTTC
>-|TRBV6-1|-|TRBJ1-1
CASSFLLNTEAFF
TGTGCCAGCAGTTTCCTCCTGAACACTGAAGCTTTCTTT
>TRBD1|TRBV5-1|-|TRBJ2-7
CASSWGGQGHEQYF
TGCGCCAGCAGCTGGGGGGGACAGGGCCACGAGCAGTACTTC
>-|TRBV7-3|few|TRBJ1-5
CASSLVREGDQPQHF
TGTGCCAGCAGCTTAGTACGGGAAGGAGATCAGCCCCAGCATTTT
>TRBD2|TRBV10-3|-|TRBJ2-4
CAISESAGAVNIQYF
TGTGCCATCAGTGAGTCAGCGGGAGCGGTGAACATTCAGTACTTC
>-|TRBV5-5|-|TRBJ1-2
CASSLVDKRGLNYGYTF
TGTGCCAGCAGCTTGGTGGACAAACGGGGACTAAACTATGGCTACACCTTC
>TRBD2|TRBV12-3/TRBV12-4|-|TRBJ2-5
CASSQTSGRATAETQYF
TGTGCCAGCAGTCAGACTAGCGGGAGGGCGACTGCAGAGACCCAGTACTTC
>TRBD1|TRBV20-1|-|TRBJ2-4
CSASWTGAKNIQYF
TGCAGTGCTAGTTGGACAGGGGCCAAAAACATTCAGTACTTC
>TRBD1|TRBV2|few|TRBJ1-1
CASSSPGQADEAFF
TGTGCCAGCAGTTCACCCGGACAGGCCGATGAAGCTTTCTTT
>TRBD1|TRBV2|-|TRBJ1-1
CASSGDSMKANTEAFF
TGTGCCAGCAGTGGGGACAGCATGAAGGCGAACACTGAAGCTTTCTTT
>-|TRBV2|-|TRBJ1-2
CASRQTPYGYTF
TGTGCCAGCAGGCAGACCCCCTATGGCTACACCTTC
>TRBD2|TRBV4-3|-|TRBJ2-1
CASSQGLAGDEQFF
TGCGCCAGCAGCCAGGGACTAGCGGGAGATGAGCAGTTCTTC
>-|TRBV29-1|few|TRBJ2-2
CSVDSLTGELFF
TGCAGCGTTGATAGCCTCACCGGGGAGCTGTTTTTT
>TRBD2|TRBV27|-|TRBJ2-5
CASSFIGLAEETQYF
TGTGCCAGCAGTTTCATCGGACTAGCGGAAGAGACCCAGTACTTC
>TRBD1|TRBV27|-|TRBJ1-1
CTSRTGFGTEAFF
TGTACCAGCAGGACAGGGTTTGGCACTGAAGCTTTCTTT
>TRBD2|TRBV12-3/TRBV12-4|-|TRBJ2-1
CASSYRLAGARSNEQFF
TGTGCCAGCAGTTACCGACTAGCGGGGGCGAGGAGCAATGAGCAGTTCTTC
>-|TRBV29-1|-|TRBJ2-5
CSLWGQETQYF
TGCAGCCTCTGGGGACAAGAGACCCAGTACTTC
>-|TRBV5-6|-|TRBJ2-1
CASSFGRGNDEQFF
TGTGCCAGCAGCTTTGGAAGGGGTAACGATGAGCAGTTCTTC
>-|TRBV7-2|-|TRBJ1-2
CASSLGLNYGYTF
TGTGCCAGCAGCTTAGGGCTTAACTATGGCTACACCTTC
>-|TRBV10-3|-|TRBJ1-5
CAIRSDSNQPQHF
TGTGCCATCAGATCAGACAGCAATCAGCCCCAGCATTTT
>-|TRBV7-9|-|TRBJ2-7
CASSLVPYYYEQYF
TGTGCCAGCAGCTTAGTTCCCTACTACTACGAGCAGTACTTC
>-|TRBV21-1|-|TRBJ2-7
CASSKGGTATPYEQYF
TGTGCCAGCAGCAAAGGGGGGACAGCAACTCCATACGAGCAGTACTTC
>-|TRBV29-1|-|TRBJ1-3
CSVTASDTIYF
TGCAGCGTTACAGCGTCGGACACCATATATTTT
>-|TRBV6-5|-|TRBJ1-1
CASSYSDSSNTEAFF
TGTGCCAGCAGTTATTCGGACAGCTCGAACACTGAAGCTTTCTTT
>TRBD1|TRBV6-2/TRBV6-3|few|TRBJ1-2
CASRNDRALFALSYGYTF
TGTGCCAGCAGGAACGACAGGGCTCTGTTTGCCCTCTCCTATGGCTACACCTTC
>-|TRBV28|once|TRBJ2-5
CASSTLPSGGIIQETQYF
TGTGCCAGCAGTACCCTCCCCTCTGGCGGGATTATTCAAGAGACCCAGTACTTC
>-|TRBV12-3/TRBV12-4|few|TRBJ1-1
CASSRSGTPDTEAFF
TGTGCCAGCAGTAGATCCGGGACCCCTGACACTGAAGCTTTCTTT
>-|TRBV7-9|few|TRBJ1-2
CASSFIGQAVYGYTF
TGTGCCAGCAGCTTTATAGGGCAGGCCGTCTATGGCTACACCTTC
>TRBD1|TRBV6-1|-|TRBJ1-4
CASSGQGATNEKLFF
TGTGCCAGCAGTGGGCAGGGGGCAACTAATGAAAAACTGTTTTTT
>-|TRBV9|-|TRBJ1-2
CASSVERGGYTF
TGTGCCAGCAGCGTAGAAAGGGGTGGCTACACCTTC
>-|TRBV12-3/TRBV12-4|-|TRBJ2-6
CASSLGGSGANVLTF
TGTGCCAGCAGTTTAGGGGGTTCTGGGGCCAACGTCCTGACTTTC
>-|TRBV5-1|-|TRBJ2-5
CASGVRSQETQYF
TGCGCCAGCGGCGTCAGGAGTCAAGAGACCCAGTACTTC
>-|TRBV12-3/TRBV12-4|few|TRBJ2-3
CASSPLYHGDTQYF
TGTGCCAGCAGCCCCTTATATCACGGAGATACGCAGTATTTT
>TRBD1|TRBV4-1|few|TRBJ1-5
CASSLLQGVNQPQHF
TGCGCCAGCAGCCTCCTTCAGGGGGTAAATCAGCCCCAGCATTTT
>-|TRBV5-6|-|TRBJ1-1
CASSLGLYTEAFF
TGTGCCAGCAGCTTGGGATTGTACACTGAAGCTTTCTTT
>-|TRBV5-1|-|TRBJ2-1
CASSLSGTSYNEQFF
TGCGCCAGCAGCTTGTCGGGGACATCCTACAATGAGCAGTTCTTC
>-|TRBV6-5|many|TRBJ1-4
CASSYSPAGEKLFF
TGTGCCAGCAGTTATAGTCCGGCAGGCGAAAAACTGTTTTTT
>-|TRBV4-1|few|TRBJ1-1
CASSPERGGSEAFF
TGCGCCAGCTCCCCCGAAAGGGGGGGGTCTGAAGCTTTCTTT
>-|TRBV7-3|-|TRBJ2-2
CASSSTRRDGAGELFF
TGTGCCAGCAGCTCCACCAGGAGAGACGGAGCCGGGGAGCTGTTTTTT
>-|TRBV25-1|-|TRBJ2-3
CASSEGGGTDTQYF
TGTGCCAGCAGTGAGGGGGGAGGCACAGATACGCAGTATTTT
>-|TRBV4-3|-|TRBJ2-5
CASSQEASEYETQYF
TGCGCCAGCAGCCAAGAAGCTAGTGAATACGAGACCCAGTACTTC
>TRBD1|TRBV5-1|-|TRBJ2-1
CASTSPGTAEGNEQFF
TGCGCCAGCACCTCACCCGGGACAGCTGAGGGTAATGAGCAGTTCTTC
>-|TRBV20-1|-|TRBJ1-2
CSASHRDGANYGYTF
TGCAGTGCTAGCCACCGGGACGGAGCTAACTATGGCTACACCTTC
>TRBD2|TRBV20-1|-|TRBJ2-2
CSARRAGGDTGELFF
TGCAGTGCTAGAAGAGCGGGAGGCGACACCGGGGAGCTGTTTTTT
>-|TRBV10-3|few|TRBJ2-3
CAIKSTTDTQYF
TGTGCCATCAAGAGTACCACAGATACGCAGTATTTT
>-|TRBV10-3|medium-sized|TRBJ1-1
CAISEWGRNTEAFF
TGTGCCATCAGTGAATGGGGCCGGAACACTGAAGCTTTCTTT
>TRBD2|TRBV29-1|few|TRBJ2-7
CSVDLAGDVYEQYF
TGCAGCGTTGACCTAGCGGGAGATGTCTACGAGCAGTACTTC
>TRBD1|TRBV27|-|TRBJ1-5
CASSAQGAVNQPQHF
TGTGCCAGCAGTGCGCAGGGGGCCGTCAATCAGCCCCAGCATTTT
>-|TRBV12-3/TRBV12-4|few|TRBJ1-2
CASSFSGANYYGYTF
TGTGCCAGCAGTTTTTCAGGGGCGAACTACTATGGCTACACCTTC
>-|TRBV7-2|-|TRBJ1-2
CASSLARAPDYTF
TGTGCCAGCAGCTTAGCGAGGGCCCCGGACTACACCTTC
>-|TRBV4-3|-|TRBJ2-1
CASSQGDSSYNEQFF
TGCGCCAGCAGCCAAGGAGACTCCTCCTACAATGAGCAGTTCTTC
>-|TRBV5-6|-|TRBJ2-7
CASSLGQDYEQYF
TGTGCCAGCAGCTTGGGACAGGACTACGAGCAGTACTTC
>-|TRBV20-1|-|TRBJ2-7
CSARDPFPGSSYEQYF
TGCAGTGCTAGAGATCCCTTCCCAGGAAGCTCCTACGAGCAGTACTTC
>-|TRBV25-1|-|TRBJ1-1
CASSFGENTEAFF
TGTGCCAGCAGTTTTGGGGAGAACACTGAAGCTTTCTTT
>-|TRBV20-1|-|TRBJ2-7
CSAPSAYEQYF
TGCAGTGCTCCCAGCGCCTACGAGCAGTACTTC
>TRBD1|TRBV12-3/TRBV12-4|-|TRBJ1-6
CASNNRGDSSTLHF
TGTGCCAGCAACAACAGGGGAGATAGCTCAACCCTCCACTTT